What follows are 20 T cell receptor beta chains derived from one specimen sequenced in a study of blood T cell repertoires in COVID-19. The data were produced by immunoSEQ multiplex PCR, yet TCRdb's version contains in-frame clones alone and is incomplete. The sample contains 250,000 or so clones, around 79% of which appear only once. The sequenced material came from peripheral blood. These receptors originate from a woman of 80 years or more with acute or convalescent COVID-19.

The genes are TRBV18 and TRBJ1-1; D is uncertain. Looked up from germline, CDR1 is KGHSH and CDR2 is LQKENI. V lost 3 bases and J 1 base, leaving 6 bases between the germline ends. This CDR3 has 13 residues. This chain's CDR3 is CASSPGSNTEAFF. The CDR3 region has the DNA TGTGCCAGCTCACCGGGCTCGAACACTGAAGCTTTCTTT.

The chain recombines TRBV27 with TRBJ2-7, with a possible D match to TRBD1 (6 bases). Trimming took 2 bases from V and 2 from J, leaving 22 bases between them. CDR3 length: 18 amino acids. Germline assignment: CDR1 MNHEY and CDR2 SMNVEV (reference sequence). The CDR3 DNA is TGTGCCAGCAGTTTAAAGGGGAACCAGGCAGGGGAACCCTACGAGCAGTACTTC. The encoded protein is CASSLKGNQAGEPYEQYF.

The chain has TRBV5-1 and TRBJ1-1; 7 nucleotides align to TRBD1. CDR1 and CDR2 from the germline V gene are SGHRS and YFSETQ. CDR3 length: 15 amino acids. V gave up 0 bases and J gave up 7 bases; unmatched junction bases: 9. CDR3 sequence: CASSLAFTGVGEAFF. CDR3 bases: TGCGCCAGCAGCTTGGCCTTTACAGGGGTAGGTGAAGCTTTCTTT.

V gene TRBV3-1 (or the pseudogene TRBV3-2) combines with J gene TRBJ2-3, with D perhaps TRBD1 (6 bases). There are 16 residues in the CDR3. From germline, CDR1 is LGHDT and CDR2 YNNKEL (reference sequence). V was shortened by 4 bases and J by 4 bases, with 18 bases between the two germline ends. CDR3 sequence reads: CASSPRSGQPSDTQYF. The CDR3 nucleotides are TGTGCCAGCAGCCCCCGTTCCGGACAGCCATCAGATACGCAGTATTTT.

This clone has a handful of counts. The gene calls are TRBV6-5 and TRBJ1-4; D is undetermined. V was shortened by 0 bases and J by 0 bases, with 8 bases between the two germline ends. The CDR3 extends over 16 amino acids. From germline, CDR1 is MNHEY and CDR2 SVGAGI. CDR3 nucleotides: TGTGCCAGCAGTTACTCGTTTACAGCAACTAATGAAAAACTGTTTTTT. Its translation is CASSYSFTATNEKLFF.

This chain connects TRBV19 to TRBJ1-5; a possible D gene is TRBD1 (5 bases). Germline assignment: CDR1 LNHDA and CDR2 SQIVND (reference sequence). V was cut by 3 bases and J by 4 bases, with 13 bases left in between. This CDR3 contains 15 residues. CDR3: CASSMQGRMNQPQHF. The CDR3 DNA follows: TGTGCCAGTAGTATGCAGGGCAGAATGAATCAGCCCCAGCATTTT.

The CDR3 protein is CASSFGASNQPQHF. The CDR3 nucleotides read TGCGCCAGCAGCTTCGGAGCCAGCAATCAGCCCCAGCATTTT. This sequence joins TRBV5-1 and TRBJ1-5, with D uncertain. The CDR3 is 14 amino acids. Germline loops: CDR1 SGHRS, CDR2 YFSETQ. V shed 2 bases and J shed 1 base, with 7 bases lying between them.

The genes are TRBV5-6 and TRBJ1-2, with 7 bases that match TRBD1. In germline, CDR1 is SGHDT, CDR2 YYEEEE. Germline trimming cut 3 bases from V and 7 bases from J; bases unmatched to any gene: 9. This CDR3 is 14 amino acids long. CDR3 sequence (DNA): TGTGCCAGCAGCTACCCAGGACAGGTTACTGGCTACACCTTC. Translating gives CASSYPGQVTGYTF.

This clone showed up just once. Written as DNA, the CDR3 is TGTGCCAGCAGCTTAGAGGACAGGGCGGGAGGCTACACCTTC. Translating gives CASSLEDRAGGYTF. J is TRBJ1-2 and V is TRBV7-2, with 8 bases aligning to TRBD1. Germline lookup yields CDR1 SGHTA and CDR2 FQGNSA. The V segment lost 1 base and the J segment 8 bases; nucleotides outside the gene matches: 6. The CDR3 is 14 amino acids.

The chain links TRBV6-5 to TRBJ2-7, with D possibly matching TRBD1 (5 bases). V was trimmed by 6 bases and J by 0 bases, leaving 9 bases between them. The CDR3 is 13 residues long. CDR1 and CDR2 from the germline V gene are MNHEY and SVGAGI. In DNA, the CDR3 is TGTGCCAGCAGCCGGACACTCTCCTACGAGCAGTACTTC. It is translated as CASSRTLSYEQYF.

The chain uses TRBV4-1 and TRBJ2-3, with 8 bases that match TRBD2. After removal of 4 bases from V and 0 bases from J, the junction contained 12 bases not matched to a gene. The length of the CDR3 is 18 residues. The germline V gene has CDR1 MGHRA and CDR2 YSYEKL. CDR3 sequence reads: CASSRRGEAGASTDTQYF. The CDR3 nucleotides are TGCGCCAGCAGCCGTCGGGGTGAAGCGGGGGCTAGCACAGATACGCAGTATTTT.

This chain uses TRBV5-1 with TRBJ1-1; D may be TRBD1 (6 bases). Trimming removed 1 base from V and 1 base from J, with 11 bases in between. This CDR3 has 15 amino acids. Germline CDR1 is SGHRS and CDR2 is YFSETQ. Written as DNA, the CDR3 is TGCGCCAGCAGCTTGATTCGCAGGGGGAACACTGAAGCTTTCTTT. Protein sequence: CASSLIRRGNTEAFF.

DNA for the CDR3: TGTGCCACCAGCAGACGGACAGGTATTAACTATGGCTACACCTTC. Its translation: CATSRRTGINYGYTF. This rearrangement joins TRBV15 to TRBJ1-2, with 7 bases aligning to TRBD1. V shed 2 bases and J 1 base; nucleotides not matched to a gene: 4. This CDR3 comprises 15 residues. Germline V gene data show CDR1 as LNHNV and CDR2 as YYDKDF (reference sequence).

V and J are TRBV2 and TRBJ2-7; D unclear. The CDR3 extends over 13 amino acids. Germline CDR1 and CDR2: SNHLY and FYNNEI. V was clipped by 6 bases and J by 3 bases, with 12 bases between them. For the CDR3, the DNA is TGTGCCAGCAGGCTGACTTCAATCTACGAGCAGTACTTC. Its protein is CASRLTSIYEQYF.

This clone was observed a single time. The rearrangement joins TRBV19 to TRBJ2-7; D is perhaps TRBD2 (6 bases). Germline CDR1 LNHDA, CDR2 SQIVND (reference sequence). The V and J ends lost 0 bases and 2 bases respectively, with 14 bases between them. CDR3 size: 16 residues. The CDR3 sequence: CASSIDSRGGTYEQYF. The CDR3 nucleotides are TGTGCCAGTAGTATAGACAGCCGAGGAGGGACCTACGAGCAGTACTTC.

The V and J genes are TRBV5-1 and TRBJ2-3; 7 positions match TRBD2. The CDR3 consists of 15 residues. With 3 bases clipped from V and 2 bases from J, the junction kept 6 bases outside the gene matches. Germline V gene data show CDR1 as SGHRS and CDR2 as YFSETQ. The CDR3 sequence: CASSSSGAPTDTQYF. The CDR3 bases are TGCGCCAGCAGCTCCAGCGGGGCCCCCACAGATACGCAGTATTTT.

This clone was recorded once. The CDR3 sequence: CASSSRTAPQFF. The CDR3 coding sequence is TGTGCCAGCAGTTCCAGGACAGCCCCGCAGTTCTTC. The chain combines TRBV27 with TRBJ2-1, with D perhaps matching TRBD1 (6 bases). V was trimmed by 4 bases and J by 12 bases, leaving 13 bases between them. Germline loops: CDR1 MNHEY, CDR2 SMNVEV (reference sequence). This CDR3 has 12 amino acids.

This clone has more than one count but fewer than ten. The rearrangement joins TRBV6-2 or TRBV6-3 to TRBJ2-7, with TRBD2 matching 9 bases. The V and J ends lost 2 bases and 3 bases, in that order; junction bases with no gene match: 11. The CDR3 sequence is 17 residues long. The germline gives CDR1 MNHEY, CDR2 SVGEGT. The DNA of the CDR3 is TGTGCCAGCAGTTACGGGGAAGCGGGGGGCCTCGTCTACGAGCAGTACTTC. It translates to CASSYGEAGGLVYEQYF.

The chain is built from TRBV19 and TRBJ1-4; no firm D call. The CDR3 runs 15 residues. Trimming pared 4 bases from V and 10 bases from J, leaving 19 bases between. The germline V gene has CDR1 LNHDA and CDR2 SQIVND (reference sequence). The CDR3 DNA is TGTGCCAGTAGTACGGAGGGTGAGGGCCATGCAAAACTGTTTTTT. Translating gives CASSTEGEGHAKLFF.

This clone has a handful of counts. J is TRBJ1-4 and V is TRBV7-9; D remains ambiguous. CDR1 and CDR2 (germline): SEHNR, FQNEAQ (reference sequence). V gave up 2 bases and J gave up 8 bases, with 12 bases separating them. The CDR3 contains 14 residues. The CDR3 DNA sequence: TGTGCCAGCAGCTTAATTACTGCGGGGGAAAAACTGTTTTTT. This codes for CASSLITAGEKLFF. The whole variable domain, filled in from reference TRBV7-9 and TRBJ1-4, reads DTGVSQNPRHKITKRGQNVTFRCDPISEHNRLYWYRQTLGQGPEFLTYFQNEAQLEKSRLLSDRFSAERPKGSFSTLEIQRTEQGDSAMYLCASSLITAGEKLFFGSGTQLSVL.